There are many counts of the clone carrying this TCR beta chain. What it binds is unknown. Germline V lookup: CDR1 SGHTA, CDR2 FQGNSA. The ends were cut back, 7 bases at V and 7 bases at J, with 15 bases in the middle. This CDR3 region has 13 residues. This specimen belongs to a study of T cell repertoires in cytomegalovirus infection. Study-level information: Indications came from public TCR beta signatures; they pointed to CMV infection and to a matching HLA type.

Overall study findings and caveats: CMV-specific HLA-C-restricted TCR beta clonotypes dominated the ex vivo response. Summed frequency of public TCR beta families distinguished CMV carriers with the relevant HLA.

TCRdb itself ran the reads through MiXCR, one entry per CDR3 protein. The table records approximately 70,000 distinct CDR3 sequences, 3.5% to 4% of them present only once. Sequencing input: PBMCs. The receptor was isolated from a human donor in good health (CMV status not recorded). Some clones in this sample may be carry-over from other donors' samples. This chain links TRBV7-2 with TRBJ2-3; D is uncertain. The CDR3 sequence: CASTAQTANTQYF. The CDR3 coding sequence is TGTGCCAGCACAGCCCAAACAGCCAATACGCAGTATTTT.